The entry below gives a single T cell receptor (beta chain) sequence along with its context. Repertoires were generated with immunoSEQ multiplex PCR, while TCRdb's copy carries only in-frame clones and drops some. The sample has 85,000 to 110,000 clones; about nine tenths are singletons. This sample is part of a study of T cell responses to AZD1222 COVID-19 vaccine. The CDR3 runs to 17 residues. V dropped 5 bases and J dropped 0; count of bases not matched to a gene: 10. Germline V gene data show CDR1 as LNHDA and CDR2 as SQIVND (reference sequence). The material was peripheral blood, obtained on day 0 of AZD1222 vaccination. The rearrangement links TRBV19 to TRBJ1-3; 7 nucleotides align to TRBD1. The sequence came from an adult in good health. In DNA form, the CDR3 reads TGTGCCAGTAGTTCACGCGGACAGGCCATCTCTGGAAACACCATATATTTT. This translates into CASSSRGQAISGNTIYF.